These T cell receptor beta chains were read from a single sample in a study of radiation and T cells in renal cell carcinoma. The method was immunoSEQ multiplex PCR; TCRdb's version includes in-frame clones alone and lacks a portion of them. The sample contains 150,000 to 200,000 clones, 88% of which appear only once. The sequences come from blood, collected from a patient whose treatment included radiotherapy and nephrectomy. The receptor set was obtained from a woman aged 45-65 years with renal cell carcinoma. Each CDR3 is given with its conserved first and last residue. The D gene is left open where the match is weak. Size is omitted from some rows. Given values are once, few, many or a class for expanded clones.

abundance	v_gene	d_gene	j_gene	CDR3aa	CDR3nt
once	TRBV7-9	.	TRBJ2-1	CASSTGTHTYNEQFF	TGTGCCAGCAGCACCGGGACACACACCTACAATGAGCAGTTCTTC
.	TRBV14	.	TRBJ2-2	CASSSQLNTGELFF	TGTGCCAGCAGCTCGCAGCTGAACACCGGGGAGCTGTTTTTT
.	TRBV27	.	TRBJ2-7	CASSSPAASNYEQYF	TGTGCCAGCAGTTCCCCGGCGGCCAGCAACTACGAGCAGTACTTC
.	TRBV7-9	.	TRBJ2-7	CASSPGPVHEQYF	TGTGCCAGCAGCCCGGGACCCGTCCACGAGCAGTACTTC
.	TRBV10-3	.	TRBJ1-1	CAISSGLNTEAFF	TGTGCCATTTCATCTGGGCTGAACACTGAAGCTTTCTTT
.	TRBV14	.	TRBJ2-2	CASSQDSYSWGTGELFF	TGTGCCAGCAGCCAAGATTCGTACTCTTGGGGGACCGGGGAGCTGTTTTTT
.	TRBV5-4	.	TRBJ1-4	CASSDAGATNEKLFF	TGTGCCAGCAGTGATGCAGGGGCAACTAATGAAAAACTGTTTTTT
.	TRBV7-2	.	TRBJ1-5	CASSRDANQPQHF	TGTGCCAGCAGCCGGGACGCGAATCAGCCCCAGCATTTT
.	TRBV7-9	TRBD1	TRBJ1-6	CASSNGQGFYNSPLHF	TGTGCCAGCAGCAACGGACAGGGTTTCTATAATTCACCCCTCCACTTT
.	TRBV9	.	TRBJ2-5	CASSVGVLRDQETQYF	TGTGCCAGCAGCGTAGGGGTTTTGAGGGACCAAGAGACCCAGTACTTC
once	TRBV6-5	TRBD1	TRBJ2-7	CASSFGTGDYEQYF	TGTGCCAGCAGTTTCGGGACAGGGGACTACGAGCAGTACTTC
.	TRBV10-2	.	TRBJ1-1	CASSYPNTEAFF	TGCGCCAGCAGCTATCCGAACACTGAAGCTTTCTTT
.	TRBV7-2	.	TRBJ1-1	CASSLVDTNTEAFF	TGTGCCAGCAGCTTAGTAGACACTAACACTGAAGCTTTCTTT
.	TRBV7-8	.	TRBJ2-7	CASSLAEWEYEQYF	TGTGCCAGCAGCTTAGCGGAGTGGGAATACGAGCAGTACTTC
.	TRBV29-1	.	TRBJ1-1	CSVENDRLRTEAFF	TGCAGCGTTGAAAACGACAGGCTGAGAACTGAAGCTTTCTTT
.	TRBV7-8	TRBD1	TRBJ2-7	CASSLEEGASYEQYF	TGTGCCAGCAGCTTAGAAGAGGGGGCGTCCTACGAGCAGTACTTC
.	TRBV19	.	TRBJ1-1	CASSPNSDTEAFF	TGTGCCAGTAGTCCAAACTCGGACACTGAAGCTTTCTTT
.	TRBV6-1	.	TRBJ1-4	CASSVDRIEKLFF	TGTGCCAGCAGTGTAGACAGAATCGAAAAACTGTTTTTT
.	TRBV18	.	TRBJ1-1	CASSPGLNTEAFF	TGTGCCAGCTCACCAGGGTTGAACACTGAAGCTTTCTTT
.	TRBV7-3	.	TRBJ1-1	CASSPAGPNTEAFF	TGTGCCAGCAGCCCAGCTGGGCCAAACACTGAAGCTTTCTTT
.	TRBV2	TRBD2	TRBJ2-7	CASSADSASGGIYEQYF	TGTGCCAGCAGTGCGGACAGCGCTAGCGGGGGAATTTACGAGCAGTACTTC
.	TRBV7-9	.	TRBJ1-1	CASSPGQGRTEAFF	TGTGCCAGCAGCCCAGGGCAGGGGAGAACTGAAGCTTTCTTT
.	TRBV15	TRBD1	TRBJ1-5	CATSMTGVYSNQPQHF	TGTGCCACCAGCATGACAGGGGTTTATAGCAATCAGCCCCAGCATTTT
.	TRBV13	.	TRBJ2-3	CASSLGRLPSTDTQYF	TGTGCCAGCAGCTTAGGCCGACTACCTAGCACAGATACGCAGTATTTT
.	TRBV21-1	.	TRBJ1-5	CASSKGCRGQPQHF	TGTGCCAGCAGCAAAGGGTGCAGGGGTCAGCCCCAGCATTTT
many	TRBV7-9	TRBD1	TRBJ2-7	CASSQTTGGRNEQYF	TGTGCCAGCAGCCAGACGACAGGGGGCCGGAACGAGCAGTACTTC
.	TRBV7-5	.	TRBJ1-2	CARSLVPPKSGYGYTF	TGTGCCAGAAGCTTAGTACCTCCGAAATCGGGCTATGGCTACACCTTC
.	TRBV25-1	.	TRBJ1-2	CATGIRDGYTF	TGTGCCACGGGTATTCGGGATGGCTACACCTTC
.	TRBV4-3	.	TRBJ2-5	CASSQDRNQETQYF	TGCGCCAGCAGCCAAGATCGGAACCAAGAGACCCAGTACTTC
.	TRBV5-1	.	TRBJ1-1	CASSLNLNTEAFF	TGCGCCAGCAGCTTGAACTTGAACACTGAAGCTTTCTTT
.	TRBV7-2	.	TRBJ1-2	CASSLQGKDGYTF	TGTGCCAGCAGCTTACAGGGGAAGGATGGCTACACCTTC
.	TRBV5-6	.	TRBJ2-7	CASSLVGHHYEQYF	TGTGCCAGCAGCTTGGTGGGACACCACTACGAGCAGTACTTC
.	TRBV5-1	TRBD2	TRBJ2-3	CASSLASLAGGITDTQYF	TGCGCCAGCAGCTTGGCCTCTCTAGCGGGGGGAATTACAGATACGCAGTATTTT
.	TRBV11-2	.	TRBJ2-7	CASSSYEQYF	TGTGCCAGCAGCTCATACGAGCAGTACTTC
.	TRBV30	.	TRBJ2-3	CAWKRRGSVLNTQYF	TGTGCCTGGAAAAGACGGGGGAGTGTTTTAAATACGCAGTATTTT
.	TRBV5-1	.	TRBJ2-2	CASSLVVGFTGELFF	TGCGCCAGCAGCTTGGTGGTGGGTTTCACCGGGGAGCTGTTTTTT
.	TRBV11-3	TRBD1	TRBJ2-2	CASSIRDRGHGELFF	TGTGCCAGCAGCATACGGGACAGGGGGCACGGGGAGCTGTTTTTT
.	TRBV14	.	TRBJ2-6	CASSQDRLSAGANVLTF	TGTGCCAGCAGCCAAGATCGGCTGAGTGCTGGGGCCAACGTCCTGACTTTC
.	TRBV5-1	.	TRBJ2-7	CASSSSGGAYEQYF	TGCGCCAGCAGCTCCTCAGGGGGGGCCTACGAGCAGTACTTC
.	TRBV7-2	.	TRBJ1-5	CASSSDRGPQHF	TGTGCCAGCAGCTCAGACCGCGGGCCCCAGCATTTT
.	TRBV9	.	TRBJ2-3	CASSVTGDSSTDTQYF	TGTGCCAGCAGCGTAACGGGGGACTCTAGCACAGATACGCAGTATTTT
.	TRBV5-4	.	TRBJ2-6	CASSPGANVLTF	TGTGCCAGCAGTCCTGGGGCCAACGTCCTGACTTTC
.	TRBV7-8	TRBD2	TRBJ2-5	CASSSRGGHETQYF	TGTGCCAGCAGCTCTCGGGGGGGCCATGAGACCCAGTACTTC
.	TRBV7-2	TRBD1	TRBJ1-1	CASSHEGAYTEAFF	TGTGCCAGCAGCCACGAGGGGGCCTACACTGAAGCTTTCTTT